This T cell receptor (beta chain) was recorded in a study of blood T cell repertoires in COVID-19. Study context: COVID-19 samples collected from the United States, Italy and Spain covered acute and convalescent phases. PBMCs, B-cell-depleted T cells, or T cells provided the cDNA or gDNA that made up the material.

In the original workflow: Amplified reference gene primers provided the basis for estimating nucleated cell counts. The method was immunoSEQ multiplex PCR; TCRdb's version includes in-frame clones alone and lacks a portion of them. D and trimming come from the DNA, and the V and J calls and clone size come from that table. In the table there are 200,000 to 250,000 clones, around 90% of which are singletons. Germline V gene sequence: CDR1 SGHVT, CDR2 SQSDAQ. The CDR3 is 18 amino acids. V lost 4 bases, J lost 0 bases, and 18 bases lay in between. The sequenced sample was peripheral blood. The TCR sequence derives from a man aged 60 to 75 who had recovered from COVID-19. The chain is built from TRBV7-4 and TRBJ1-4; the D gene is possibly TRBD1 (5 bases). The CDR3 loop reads CASSSRRGILATNEKLFF. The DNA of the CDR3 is TGTGCCAGCAGCTCTAGGCGGGGGATTCTTGCAACTAATGAAAAACTGTTTTTT.